The entry below gives a single T cell receptor (beta chain) sequence along with its context. What it binds is not known. The CDR3 runs 11 residues. Trimming shortened V by 6 bases and J by 11 bases, and 16 bases separated the two germline ends. CDR1 is DFQATT, CDR2 SNEGSKA, per germline (reference sequence). Researchers reported that TCR beta cDNA libraries carried unique molecular identifiers. TCRdb itself ran the PCR reads through MiXCR, one entry per CDR3 protein. This table has 450,000 or so distinct CDR3 sequences, approximately 45% appearing once. These data come from a study of post-analysis software for immune sequencing data. For the study at large: Relapsing-remitting, secondary progressive and progressive-relapsing multiple sclerosis courses were included. Findings of the study overall: Comparison of patients with controls showed five TRBV segments more frequent in patients, TRBV5-6, TRBV5-1 and TRBV20-1 among them.

The chain is built from TRBV20-1 and TRBJ2-5, with no clear D. The receptor comes from a girl between 10 and 17 years old with multiple sclerosis. Sample: blood. CDR3 nucleotide sequence: TGCAGTGCCATCGAGAGGCTTGAGCAGTACTTC. Translating gives CSAIERLEQYF.